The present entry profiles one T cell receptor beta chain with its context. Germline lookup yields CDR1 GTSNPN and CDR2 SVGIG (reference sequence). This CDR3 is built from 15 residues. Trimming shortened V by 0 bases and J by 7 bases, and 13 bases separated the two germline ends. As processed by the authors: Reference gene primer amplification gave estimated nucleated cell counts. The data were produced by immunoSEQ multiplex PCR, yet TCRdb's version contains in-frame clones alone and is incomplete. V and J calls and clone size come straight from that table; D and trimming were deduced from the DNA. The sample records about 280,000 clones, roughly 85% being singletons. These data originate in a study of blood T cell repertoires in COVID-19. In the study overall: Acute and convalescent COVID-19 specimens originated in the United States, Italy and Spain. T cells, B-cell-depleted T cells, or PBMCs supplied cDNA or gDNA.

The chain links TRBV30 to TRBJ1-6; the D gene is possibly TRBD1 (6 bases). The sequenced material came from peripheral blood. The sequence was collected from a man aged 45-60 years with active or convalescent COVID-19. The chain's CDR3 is CAWSVPGQLNSPLHF. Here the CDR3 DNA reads TGTGCCTGGAGTGTACCGGGACAACTGAATTCACCCCTCCACTTT. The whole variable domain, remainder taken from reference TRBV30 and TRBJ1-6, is SQTIHQWPATLVQPVGSPLSLECTVEGTSNPNLYWYRQAAGRGLQLLFYSVGIGQISSEVPQNLSASRPQDRQFILSSKKLLLSDSGFYLCAWSVPGQLNSPLHFGNGTRLTVT.